Presented here are 20 T cell receptor beta chains from one specimen sequenced in a study of cytomegalovirus exposure and HLA in healthy donors. PCR amplification relied on 60 Vbeta primers (plus 13 Jbeta primers). Some clones are missing from TCRdb's copy, which holds only in-frame ones; the method was immunoSEQ multiplex PCR. The sample is made up of approximately 37,000 clones, and the top ten hold 4% of it. The sequencing input was PBMCs. The origin of the receptors is a male donor in good health and CMV-seronegative.

The J gene is TRBJ2-3, the V gene TRBV25-1; D is possibly TRBD1 (6 bases). V was shortened by 3 bases and J by 4 bases, with 14 bases between the two germline ends. This CDR3 region has 15 residues. CDR1 is MGHDK, CDR2 SYGVNS, per germline. The CDR3 loop reads CASSDPGEVPDTQYF. The CDR3 region has the DNA TGTGCCAGCAGTGACCCAGGGGAAGTTCCAGATACGCAGTATTTT.

This sequence joins TRBV2 and TRBJ1-1; tentatively, D is TRBD1 (6 bases). V lost 1 base, J lost 3 bases, and 12 bases lay in between. Per germline, CDR1 SNHLY and CDR2 FYNNEI. The CDR3 extends over 15 amino acids. CDR3 sequence (DNA): TGTGCCAGCAGTGAAGGGAGACAGGTGTACACTGAAGCTTTCTTT. Its protein product is CASSEGRQVYTEAFF.

This chain connects TRBV30 to TRBJ2-2, with D maybe TRBD2 (6 bases). The V and J ends lost 2 bases and 3 bases respectively, with 16 bases between them. CDR3 length equals 16 residues. Per the germline V gene, CDR1 is GTSNPN and CDR2 is SVGIG (reference sequence). The CDR3 reads CAWSPWGEGDTGELFF. In DNA form, the CDR3 reads TGTGCCTGGAGTCCATGGGGGGAAGGGGACACCGGGGAGCTGTTTTTT.

The rearrangement uses TRBV15 and TRBJ2-1, with D perhaps TRBD1 (6 bases). The CDR3 has 17 amino acids. V dropped 5 bases and J dropped 0 bases, with 17 bases sitting between them. Germline CDR1 and CDR2: LNHNV and YYDKDF (reference sequence). CDR3 amino acids: CATSGGKGRGSYNEQFF. DNA for the CDR3: TGTGCCACCAGCGGGGGAAAGGGCAGGGGCTCCTACAATGAGCAGTTCTTC. The full variable domain, in which reference TRBV15 and TRBJ2-1 provide the parts outside the CDR3, is DAMVIQNPRYQVTQFGKPVTLSCSQTLNHNVMYWYQQKSSQAPKLLFHYYDKDFNNEADTPDNFQSRRPNTSFCFLDIRSPGLGDTAMYLCATSGGKGRGSYNEQFFGPGTRLTVL.

The gene calls are TRBV30 and TRBJ1-6; the match to TRBD1 covers 9 bases. Germline trimming cut 3 bases from V and 13 bases from J; bases unmatched to any gene: 13. This CDR3 has 15 residues. Germline V CDR1 and CDR2: GTSNPN, SVGIG (reference sequence). CDR3 DNA sequence: TGTGCCTGGAGCCGATCCGGGACAGGGCAGGCGCCCCTCCACTTT. Its protein is CAWSRSGTGQAPLHF.

This sequence joins TRBV6-5 and TRBJ2-3; tentatively, D is TRBD1 (6 bases). This CDR3 has 11 residues. V gave up 8 bases and J gave up 9 bases, with 12 bases separating them. Germline assignment: CDR1 MNHEY and CDR2 SVGAGI. The DNA of the CDR3 is TGTGCCAGCGGCAGGGGTCAAACGCAGTATTTT. Translated, it gives CASGRGQTQYF.

The gene calls are TRBV4-1 and TRBJ2-1; D ambiguous. This CDR3 is built from 14 residues. CDR1 is MGHRA, CDR2 YSYEKL, per germline. The V gene lost 3 bases and the J gene lost 0 bases, with 6 bases spanning the gap. The CDR3 sequence: CASSQTSSYNEQFF. CDR3 DNA sequence: TGCGCCAGCAGCCAGACAAGCTCCTACAATGAGCAGTTCTTC.

The V call is TRBV7-9, the J call TRBJ2-4; TRBD1 aligns across 9 bases. This CDR3 comprises 18 residues. Per germline, CDR1 SEHNR and CDR2 FQNEAQ (reference sequence). V lost 5 bases, J lost 1 base, and 12 bases stayed unmatched. The CDR3 DNA reads TGTGCCAGCAGCCCACCGGGACAGGGTAATGGGGCCAAAAACATTCAGTACTTC. Amino acid sequence: CASSPPGQGNGAKNIQYF.

The chain combines TRBV7-2 with TRBJ2-7; possibly TRBD2 for D (7 bases). The germline CDR1 and CDR2 sequences are SGHTA and FQGNSA. The CDR3 has 15 amino acids. The germline V and J ends were trimmed by 1 base and 2 bases, with 12 bases remaining between them. CDR3 DNA: TGTGCCAGCAGCTTAGGGGGGGGCCTTGCCTACGAGCAGTACTTC. It encodes CASSLGGGLAYEQYF.

V usage is TRBV9 and J usage is TRBJ2-7; TRBD1 matches at 7 bases. Germline assignment: CDR1 SGDLS and CDR2 YYNGEE. V lost 4 bases, J lost 2 bases, and 6 bases stayed unmatched. The CDR3 has 14 residues. The CDR3 protein is CASSPWDSPYEQYF. The CDR3 nucleotides read TGTGCCAGCAGCCCATGGGACAGCCCCTACGAGCAGTACTTC.

The chain employs TRBV5-8 and TRBJ2-6, with TRBD1 as a possible D gene (5 bases). This CDR3 contains 18 residues. Germline V gene lookup returns CDR1 SGHTS and CDR2 YDEGEE. V shed 1 base and J shed 0 bases, with 14 bases lying between them. The CDR3 DNA reads as TGTGCCAGCAGCTTGTTTACAGGTTTCATCTCTGGGGCCAACGTCCTGACTTTC. It encodes CASSLFTGFISGANVLTF.

The CDR3 DNA sequence: TGTGCCAGCTCGCCGCGACAGGGAAAGAACACTGAAGCTTTCTTT. Amino acids: CASSPRQGKNTEAFF. V is TRBV18 and J is TRBJ1-1, with TRBD1 matching 7 bases. Trimming removed 6 bases from V and 1 base from J; junction bases left unmatched: 8. Germline CDR1 reads KGHSH; CDR2 reads LQKENI. This CDR3 comprises 15 residues.

The V gene is TRBV9, the J gene TRBJ2-1; D call uncertain. Trimming took 4 bases from V and 3 from J, leaving 8 bases between them. Germline lookup yields CDR1 SGDLS and CDR2 YYNGEE. The CDR3 runs to 13 residues. CDR3 amino acids: CASSSPVYNEQFF. The CDR3 coding sequence is TGTGCCAGCAGCTCCCCGGTCTACAATGAGCAGTTCTTC.

The CDR3 loop reads CASSLGAGVNTGELFF. In nucleotides, the CDR3 is TGTGCCAGCAGCTTAGGTGCAGGGGTGAACACCGGGGAGCTGTTTTTT. The J gene is TRBJ2-2, the V gene TRBV11-3, with TRBD1 as a possible D gene (6 bases). CDR1 and CDR2 (germline): SGHNT, YENEEA. Trimming removed 1 base from V and 1 base from J, with 10 bases in between. The CDR3 contains 16 residues.

V gene TRBV18 combines with J gene TRBJ2-7; TRBD1 matches at 8 bases. The CDR3 has 14 residues. With 2 bases clipped from V and 4 bases from J, the junction kept 4 bases outside the gene matches. Germline assignment: CDR1 KGHSH and CDR2 LQKENI. The CDR3 DNA is TGTGCCAGCTCACCAGGGACAGGAGAATACGAGCAGTACTTC. Amino acid sequence: CASSPGTGEYEQYF.

This chain joins TRBV7-9 and TRBJ2-7; 7 bases are shared with TRBD2. J gave up 0 bases and V 5 bases, and 10 bases lay outside the gene matches. This CDR3 is 16 amino acids long. The V gene's germline CDR1 is SEHNR and CDR2 FQNEAQ (reference sequence). The CDR3 here is CASSLLSGLPSYEQYF. CDR3 bases: TGTGCCAGCAGCCTACTTAGCGGGTTACCCTCCTACGAGCAGTACTTC.

Comment on this clone: At one boundary the junction diverges from the germline segment, which might be a read error. This rearrangement joins TRBV5-6 to TRBJ1-1, with 7 nucleotides matching TRBD1. Germline CDR1 and CDR2: SGHDT and YYEEEE. The CDR3 runs 14 residues. The CDR3 protein is CARRAQGRGTEAFF. The CDR3 DNA is TGTGCCCGCAGGGCACAGGGGCGGGGCACTGAAGCTTTCTTT.

The rearrangement joins TRBV6-5 to TRBJ1-4, with TRBD1 matching over 10 bases. J was trimmed by 7 bases and V by 4 bases; bases with no gene match: 6. CDR3 length: 15 residues. Germline V gene sequence: CDR1 MNHEY, CDR2 SVGAGI. The CDR3 bases are TGTGCCAGCAGTTGGGAGGGACAGGGGCCTGAAAAACTGTTTTTT. It specifies CASSWEGQGPEKLFF.

The chain combines TRBV2 with TRBJ1-1; the D gene is possibly TRBD1 (6 bases). Deletions cut 6 bases from V and 6 bases from J, with 17 bases between. Germline V gene lookup returns CDR1 SNHLY and CDR2 FYNNEI. The CDR3 runs 14 residues. CDR3 protein: CASRDTGSWAEAFF. Written as DNA, the CDR3 is TGTGCCAGCAGAGATACAGGGAGTTGGGCTGAAGCTTTCTTT.

This chain joins TRBV5-4 and TRBJ2-3; D may be TRBD2 (6 bases). Trimming pared 4 bases from V and 6 bases from J, leaving 21 bases between. The CDR3 has 16 residues. CDR1 and CDR2 (germline): SGHNT, YYREEE (reference sequence). Here the CDR3 DNA reads TGTGCCAGCAGCCCCTGGCCGGGACTTAGAGTCGATACGCAGTATTTT. Protein product: CASSPWPGLRVDTQYF.